This T cell receptor (beta chain) was observed in a study of spatial heterogeneity in lung cancer. Study overall: Each distinct TCR and UMI combination averaged more than ten appearances in raw reads.

This clonotype appeared many times. TCR cDNA molecules each carried a unique molecular identifier. TCRdb redid the calling of the 5' RACE reads with MiXCR, one entry per CDR3 protein. The sample carries 48,000 or so distinct CDR3 sequences, less than 6% recorded once. Germline V gene lookup returns CDR1 MNHEY and CDR2 SMNVEV (reference sequence). V trimming: 3 bases; J trimming: 5 bases; junction bases outside the gene matches: 6. The CDR3 runs 15 residues. Time point of the sample: sample taken at primary tumor resection. Extraction of whole RNA from tumor, nontumor lung or frozen PBMC preceded unsorted sequencing. The cohort: about 79 early-stage, untreated non-small cell lung cancer patients.

This TCR derives from a male donor with early-stage non-small cell lung cancer. The chain combines TRBV27 with TRBJ2-3; 9 nucleotides align to TRBD1. Sequenced material: PBMCs, taken at surgery. CDR3 sequence: CASSLEGQGLDTQYF. In DNA, the CDR3 is TGTGCCAGCAGTTTGGAGGGACAGGGATTAGATACGCAGTATTTT.